Below are 10 T cell receptor beta chains sequenced from a single sample in a study of T cell responses to AZD1222 COVID-19 vaccine. Method: immunoSEQ multiplex PCR; TCRdb's copy keeps in-frame clones and lacks some. The sample has 90,000 to 100,000 clones; about nine tenths are singletons. The material was peripheral blood, obtained 28 days after the second AZD1222 dose. All receptors come from an adult who received the AZD1222 COVID-19 vaccine.

The chain combines TRBV9 with TRBJ2-7, with 12 bases matching TRBD2. CDR1 is SGDLS, CDR2 YYNGEE, per germline. The J segment lost 5 bases and the V segment lost 0 bases, leaving 3 bases of the junction unmatched. CDR3 length equals 15 residues. As DNA, the CDR3 is TGTGCCAGCAGCGTAGGGGCTAGCGGGAGGGACGAGCAGTACTTC. Amino acids: CASSVGASGRDEQYF.

A remark on this clone: Sequence at one end of the junction differs from germline and may be a read error. This chain uses TRBV3-1 (or the pseudogene TRBV3-2) with TRBJ2-7; possible D gene TRBD2, 6 bases. The CDR3 runs 13 residues. CDR1 and CDR2 (germline): LGHDT, YNNKEL (reference sequence). In DNA, the CDR3 is TGTGCCAGCAGCCAAGATCTTGAAGGGAGGATGGACTTC. Translation: CASSQDLEGRMDF.

V usage is TRBV3-1 (or the pseudogene TRBV3-2) and J usage is TRBJ1-2, with 10 bases aligning to TRBD1. In germline, CDR1 is LGHDT, CDR2 YNNKEL (reference sequence). The V gene end was trimmed by 1 base and the J gene end by 6 bases; junction bases not matched to a gene: 8. This CDR3 is built from 16 residues. The CDR3 reads CASSQGYDRGQDGYTF. CDR3 bases: TGTGCCAGCAGCCAAGGGTACGACAGGGGGCAAGATGGCTACACCTTC.

The rearrangement uses TRBV28 and TRBJ1-2; TRBD1 agrees at 9 bases. V was clipped by 11 bases and J by 8 bases; unmatched bases: 18. Germline V lookup: CDR1 MDHEN, CDR2 SYDVKM. The CDR3 totals 15 residues. The CDR3 bases are TGTGCCTCGGCCCCGATTACAGGGGGCGCTGGAGGCTACACCTTC. Translation: CASAPITGGAGGYTF.

J is TRBJ1-1 and V is TRBV5-6; D is perhaps TRBD1 (6 bases). The CDR3 is 15 amino acids. The V end lost 2 bases, the J end lost 7 bases, and 18 bases lay between the germline ends. Per the germline V gene, CDR1 is SGHDT and CDR2 is YYEEEE. The CDR3 region is CASSFFREGGGEAFF. The DNA for the CDR3 is TGTGCCAGCAGCTTTTTTAGAGAGGGGGGAGGTGAAGCTTTCTTT. Combining the CDR3 with reference TRBV5-6 and TRBJ1-1 gives the whole variable domain DAGVTQSPTHLIKTRGQQVTLRCSPKSGHDTVSWYQQALGQGPQFIFQYYEEEERQRGNFPDRFSGHQFPNYSSELNVNALLLGDSALYLCASSFFREGGGEAFFGQGTRLTVV.

This clone was found once. The chain employs TRBV25-1 and TRBJ2-5, with TRBD2 matching over 7 bases. Trimming cost V 8 bases and J 5 bases; bases outside gene matches: 5. The CDR3 runs 12 residues. CDR1 and CDR2 from the germline V gene are MGHDK and SYGVNS. The CDR3 region is CASRGVGETQYF. For the CDR3, the DNA is TGTGCCAGCCGGGGGGTTGGCGAGACCCAGTACTTC.

This clone was counted a single time. The chain joins TRBV28 to TRBJ2-3; tentatively, D is TRBD2 (7 bases). CDR3 length: 18 amino acids. Trimming pared 10 bases from V and 0 bases from J, leaving 26 bases between. CDR1 and CDR2 from the germline V gene are MDHEN and SYDVKM. DNA for the CDR3: TGTGCCACCCCACCGAGGGGGGGCAAGGACTTTAGCACAGATACGCAGTATTTT. Its protein product is CATPPRGGKDFSTDTQYF.

The chain combines TRBV6-5 with TRBJ2-2, with 8 positions matching TRBD1. Germline lookup yields CDR1 MNHEY and CDR2 SVGAGI. The CDR3 extends over 16 amino acids. The J segment lost 4 bases and the V segment lost 4 bases, leaving 8 bases of the junction unmatched. CDR3 bases: TGTGCCAGCAGTTTCAGGATACAGGGGGGCACCGGGGAGCTGTTTTTT. Translation: CASSFRIQGGTGELFF.

This chain connects TRBV18 to TRBJ2-1; a weak D match, TRBD1 (5 bases). Germline V gives CDR1 KGHSH, CDR2 LQKENI. Trimming removed 2 bases at V and 6 bases at J, with 8 bases between. This CDR3 is built from 13 residues. CDR3 region: CASSPNGANEQFF. In DNA form, the CDR3 reads TGTGCCAGCTCACCAAATGGGGCCAATGAGCAGTTCTTC. The full variable domain, with the rest looked up from reference TRBV18 and TRBJ2-1, is NAGVMQNPRHLVRRRGQEARLRCSPMKGHSHVYWYRQLPEEGLKFMVYLQKENIIDESGMPKERFSAEFPKEGPSILRIQQVVRGDSAAYFCASSPNGANEQFFGPGTRLTVL.

This chain connects TRBV3-1 (or the pseudogene TRBV3-2) to TRBJ1-3; D gene uncertain. The germline V gene has CDR1 LGHDT and CDR2 YNNKEL (reference sequence). This CDR3 has 16 residues. V was pared by 0 bases and J by 0 bases, with 9 bases between. CDR3 sequence reads: CASSQDSTYSGNTIYF. CDR3 coding DNA: TGTGCCAGCAGCCAAGATTCGACATACTCTGGAAACACCATATATTTT.